A selection of T cell receptor beta chains follows, all from one sample in a study of early T cells in non-severe SARS-CoV-2 infection. TCRdb recomputed calls from the 5' RACE reads with MiXCR, one row per CDR3 protein. This sample has 55,000 to 70,000 distinct CDR3 sequences, with over 9.5% found just once. Sequenced input: whole blood. The receptors shown here come from an adult who was a healthcare worker with PCR-confirmed SARS-CoV-2 infection or an uninfected control (not recorded which). The CDR3 runs from the conserved cysteine through the conserved F or W. D genes are given only for firm matches. A row's size may be missing; if present it is once, few, many or a size class.

size: many
V: TRBV29-1
J: TRBJ1-1
D: NA
CDR3: CSVEANTEAFF
DNA: TGCAGCGTTGAAGCGAACACTGAAGCTTTCTTT

size: NA
V: TRBV20-1
J: TRBJ1-1
D: TRBD1
CDR3: CSASGRHRGTTEAFF
DNA: TGCAGTGCTTCGGGTCGCCACAGGGGAACCACTGAAGCTTTCTTT

size: few
V: TRBV7-7
J: TRBJ2-5
D: NA
CDR3: CASSLAPGTSETQYF
DNA: TGTGCCAGCAGCTTAGCGCCGGGGACTTCGGAGACCCAGTACTTC

size: few
V: TRBV6-1
J: TRBJ1-2
D: NA
CDR3: CASSEVPVYGYTF
DNA: TGTGCCAGCAGTGAAGTTCCAGTCTATGGCTACACCTTC

size: NA
V: TRBV20-1
J: TRBJ1-5
D: NA
CDR3: CSAGDTSNQPQHF
DNA: TGCAGTGCCGGGGACACCAGCAATCAGCCCCAGCATTTT

size: many
V: TRBV20-1
J: TRBJ2-3
D: TRBD1
CDR3: CSATRTGSTDTQYF
DNA: TGCAGTGCAACCCGGACAGGGAGCACAGATACGCAGTATTTT

size: medium-sized
V: TRBV7-6
J: TRBJ2-1
D: NA
CDR3: CASSLARGRNYNEQFF
DNA: TGTGCCAGCAGCTTAGCCCGGGGACGAAACTACAATGAGCAGTTCTTC

size: few
V: TRBV20-1
J: TRBJ1-4
D: NA
CDR3: CSATDRRGWTTTNEKLFF
DNA: TGCAGTGCCACTGACAGGCGAGGTTGGACTACAACTAATGAAAAACTGTTTTTT

size: NA
V: TRBV11-2
J: TRBJ2-2
D: NA
CDR3: CASKVAGELFF
DNA: TGTGCCAGCAAGGTGGCCGGGGAGCTGTTTTTT

size: many
V: TRBV18
J: TRBJ2-1
D: NA
CDR3: CASSPLGPNDEQFF
DNA: TGTGCCAGCTCACCACTAGGGCCCAACGATGAGCAGTTCTTC

size: many
V: TRBV10-2
J: TRBJ1-1
D: NA
CDR3: CASSEYRGTEAFF
DNA: TGCGCCAGCAGTGAGTACAGAGGCACTGAAGCTTTCTTT

size: NA
V: TRBV15
J: TRBJ2-7
D: NA
CDR3: CATSRDSYEQYF
DNA: TGTGCCACCAGCAGAGACTCCTACGAGCAGTACTTC

size: few
V: TRBV12-3/TRBV12-4
J: TRBJ1-2
D: TRBD1
CDR3: CASSFLRQGFNYGYTF
DNA: TGTGCCAGCAGTTTCCTGCGACAGGGTTTTAACTATGGCTACACCTTC

size: NA
V: TRBV7-2
J: TRBJ1-5
D: NA
CDR3: CASSLVNNQPQHF
DNA: TGTGCCAGCAGCTTAGTGAATAATCAGCCCCAGCATTTT

size: many
V: TRBV7-2
J: TRBJ1-1
D: NA
CDR3: CASSFKANTEAFF
DNA: TGTGCCAGCAGCTTCAAAGCGAACACTGAAGCTTTCTTT

size: NA
V: TRBV25-1
J: TRBJ2-5
D: TRBD2
CDR3: CASSELGGQETQYF
DNA: TGTGCCAGCAGTGAACTGGGAGGGCAAGAGACCCAGTACTTC

size: few
V: TRBV6-5
J: TRBJ1-4
D: NA
CDR3: CASRGGPGIIEKLFF
DNA: TGTGCCAGCAGAGGTGGTCCAGGGATTATTGAAAAACTGTTTTTT

size: many
V: TRBV12-3/TRBV12-4
J: TRBJ1-1
D: TRBD1
CDR3: CASSYRGRVTEAFF
DNA: TGTGCCAGCAGCTACAGGGGGAGGGTAACTGAAGCTTTCTTT

size: few
V: TRBV20-1
J: TRBJ2-3
D: TRBD2
CDR3: CSAVGTSGRREDTQYF
DNA: TGCAGTGCCGTGGGGACTAGCGGGAGGAGGGAAGATACGCAGTATTTT

size: NA
V: TRBV7-2
J: TRBJ1-2
D: NA
CDR3: CASRRPNDGAFSYGYTF
DNA: TGTGCCAGCAGACGCCCTAACGACGGGGCGTTTAGCTATGGCTACACCTTC

size: NA
V: TRBV7-8
J: TRBJ2-1
D: TRBD2
CDR3: CASSQGTSGGAVDEQFF
DNA: TGTGCCAGCAGCCAAGGGACTAGCGGGGGGGCCGTAGATGAGCAGTTCTTC

size: many
V: TRBV27
J: TRBJ1-2
D: NA
CDR3: CASSRGEGRIYGYTF
DNA: TGTGCCAGCAGTCGCGGAGAGGGACGCATCTATGGCTACACCTTC

size: NA
V: TRBV12-3/TRBV12-4
J: TRBJ1-1
D: NA
CDR3: CASSLAFVDTEAFF
DNA: TGTGCCAGCAGTTTAGCCTTCGTCGACACTGAAGCTTTCTTT

size: few
V: TRBV28
J: TRBJ2-7
D: NA
CDR3: CASSFVNSASYEQYF
DNA: TGTGCCAGCAGTTTCGTCAATTCGGCTTCCTACGAGCAGTACTTC

size: few
V: TRBV6-1
J: TRBJ1-6
D: NA
CDR3: CASSDVPFDSPLHF
DNA: TGTGCCAGCAGTGACGTACCCTTCGATTCACCCCTCCACTTT

size: few
V: TRBV11-2
J: TRBJ2-7
D: NA
CDR3: CASSNPFLYTNGTYEQYF
DNA: TGTGCCAGCAGCAACCCATTCTTATACACCAACGGGACCTACGAGCAGTACTTC

size: many
V: TRBV6-6
J: TRBJ2-7
D: NA
CDR3: CASTRSGAYEQYF
DNA: TGTGCCAGCACCAGGTCCGGGGCCTACGAGCAGTACTTC

size: few
V: TRBV20-1
J: TRBJ2-2
D: NA
CDR3: CSARDSRTSNTGELFF
DNA: TGCAGTGCTAGAGATAGCCGGACATCGAACACCGGGGAGCTGTTTTTT

size: NA
V: TRBV7-9
J: TRBJ2-3
D: NA
CDR3: CASSLYLTGISDTQYF
DNA: TGTGCCAGCAGCTTGTACTTGACAGGAATCTCAGATACGCAGTATTTT

size: many
V: TRBV7-9
J: TRBJ2-5
D: NA
CDR3: CASSLTPSETQYF
DNA: TGTGCCAGCAGCTTAACCCCTTCGGAGACCCAGTACTTC

size: many
V: TRBV19
J: TRBJ1-2
D: NA
CDR3: CASSPPRDYGYTF
DNA: TGTGCCAGTAGCCCGCCGAGGGACTATGGCTACACCTTC

size: many
V: TRBV10-3
J: TRBJ1-4
D: NA
CDR3: CAISEGAGEKLFF
DNA: TGTGCCATCAGTGAGGGTGCGGGGGAAAAACTGTTTTTT

size: NA
V: TRBV11-2
J: TRBJ1-3
D: NA
CDR3: CASSPGVLSENTIYF
DNA: TGTGCCAGCAGCCCGGGGGTTCTCTCTGAAAACACCATATATTTT

size: many
V: TRBV20-1
J: TRBJ2-2
D: NA
CDR3: CSARDHGGRNTGELFF
DNA: TGCAGTGCTAGAGATCACGGGGGAAGGAACACCGGGGAGCTGTTTTTT

size: few
V: TRBV6-2/TRBV6-3
J: TRBJ2-1
D: NA
CDR3: CASSCFGGGDVDEQFF
DNA: TGTGCCAGCAGTTGTTTTGGCGGGGGCGACGTGGATGAGCAGTTCTTC

size: many
V: TRBV11-2
J: TRBJ2-1
D: TRBD2
CDR3: CASSLDSGRGNEQFF
DNA: TGTGCCAGCAGCTTAGATAGCGGGAGGGGTAATGAGCAGTTCTTC